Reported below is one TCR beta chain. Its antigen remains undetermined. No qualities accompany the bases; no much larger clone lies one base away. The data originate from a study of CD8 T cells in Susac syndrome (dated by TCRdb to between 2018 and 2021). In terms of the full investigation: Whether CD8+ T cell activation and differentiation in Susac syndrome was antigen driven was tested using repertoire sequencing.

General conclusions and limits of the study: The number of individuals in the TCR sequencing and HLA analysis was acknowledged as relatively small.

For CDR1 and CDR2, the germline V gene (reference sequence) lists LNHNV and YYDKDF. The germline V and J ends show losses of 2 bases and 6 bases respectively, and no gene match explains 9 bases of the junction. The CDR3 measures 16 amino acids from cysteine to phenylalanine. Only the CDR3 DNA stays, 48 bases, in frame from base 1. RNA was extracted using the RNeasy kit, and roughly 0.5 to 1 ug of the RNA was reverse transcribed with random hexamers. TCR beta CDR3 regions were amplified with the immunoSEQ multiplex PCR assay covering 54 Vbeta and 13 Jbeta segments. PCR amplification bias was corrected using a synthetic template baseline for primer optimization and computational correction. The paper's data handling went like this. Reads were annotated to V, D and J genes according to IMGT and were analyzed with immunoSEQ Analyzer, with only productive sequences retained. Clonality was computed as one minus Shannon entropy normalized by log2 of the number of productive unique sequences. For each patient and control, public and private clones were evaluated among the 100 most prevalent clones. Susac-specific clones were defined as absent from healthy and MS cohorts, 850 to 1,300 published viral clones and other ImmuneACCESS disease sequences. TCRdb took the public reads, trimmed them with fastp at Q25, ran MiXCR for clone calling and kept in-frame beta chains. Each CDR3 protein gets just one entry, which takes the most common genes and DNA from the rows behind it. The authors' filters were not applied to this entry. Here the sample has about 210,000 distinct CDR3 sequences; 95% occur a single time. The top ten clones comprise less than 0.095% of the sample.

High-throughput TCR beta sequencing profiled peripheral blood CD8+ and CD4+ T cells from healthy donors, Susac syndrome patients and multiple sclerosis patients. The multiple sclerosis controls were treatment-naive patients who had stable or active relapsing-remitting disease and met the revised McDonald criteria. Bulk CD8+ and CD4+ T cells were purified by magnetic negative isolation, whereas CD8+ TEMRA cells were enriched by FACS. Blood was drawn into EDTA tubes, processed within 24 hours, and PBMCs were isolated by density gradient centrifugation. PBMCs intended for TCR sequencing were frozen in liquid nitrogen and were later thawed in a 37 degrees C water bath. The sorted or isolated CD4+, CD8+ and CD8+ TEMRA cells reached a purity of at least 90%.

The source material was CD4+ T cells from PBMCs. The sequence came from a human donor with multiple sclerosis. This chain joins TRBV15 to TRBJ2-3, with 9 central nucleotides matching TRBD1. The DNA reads TGTGCCACCAGCAGAAATGCGGGACAGGGCTCTGATACGCAGTATTTT. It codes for CATSRNAGQGSDTQYF.